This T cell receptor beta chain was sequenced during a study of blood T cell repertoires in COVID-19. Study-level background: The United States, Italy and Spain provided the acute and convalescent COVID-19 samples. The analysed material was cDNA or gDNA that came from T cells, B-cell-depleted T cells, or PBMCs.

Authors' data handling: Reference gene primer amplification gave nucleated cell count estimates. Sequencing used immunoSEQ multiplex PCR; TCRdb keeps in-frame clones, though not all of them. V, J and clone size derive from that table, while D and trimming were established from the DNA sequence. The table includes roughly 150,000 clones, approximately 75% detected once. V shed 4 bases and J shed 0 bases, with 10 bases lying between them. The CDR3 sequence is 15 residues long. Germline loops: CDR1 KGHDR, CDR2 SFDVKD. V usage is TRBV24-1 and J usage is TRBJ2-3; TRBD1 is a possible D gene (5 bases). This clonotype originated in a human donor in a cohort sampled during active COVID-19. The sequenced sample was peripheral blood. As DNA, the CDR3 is TGTGCCACCAGTGACGGACACGATAGCACAGATACGCAGTATTTT. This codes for CATSDGHDSTDTQYF.